Following are 20 T cell receptor beta chains from one sample sequenced in a study of blood T cell repertoires in COVID-19. Clones were sequenced by immunoSEQ multiplex PCR, and TCRdb holds only the in-frame ones, with some missing. The table shows 270,000 or so clones, with about 87% occurring only once. Sequencing was done on a sample of PBMCs or T cells enriched from blood (not recorded which). Every receptor here comes from a woman in her 30s with acute COVID-19.

This chain joins TRBV6-2 or TRBV6-3 and TRBJ2-1; D is possibly TRBD1 (6 bases). There are 22 residues in the CDR3. V lost 7 bases and J 0 bases, leaving 34 bases between the germline ends. In germline, CDR1 is MNHEY, CDR2 SVGEGT. CDR3: CASNPGLSSGVRGISSYNEQFF. The DNA of the CDR3 is TGTGCCAGCAACCCCGGGTTGTCATCAGGGGTCCGGGGAATAAGCTCCTACAATGAGCAGTTCTTC.

This clone was seen only once. The J gene is TRBJ2-2, the V gene TRBV7-9, with a tentative D call TRBD2 (5 bases). The ends were cut back, 11 bases at V and 3 bases at J, with 16 bases in the middle. Germline CDR1 SEHNR, CDR2 FQNEAQ (reference sequence). There are 14 residues in the CDR3. CDR3 sequence: CAPQEERDTGELFF. In DNA form, the CDR3 reads TGTGCCCCCCAGGAGGAAAGGGACACCGGGGAGCTGTTTTTT.

Comments on this clone: A junction boundary mismatches the germline segment, possibly from a read error. The V call is TRBV7-7, the J call TRBJ2-2; TRBD1 aligns across 7 bases. Per germline, CDR1 SSHAT and CDR2 FNYEAQ (reference sequence). This CDR3 comprises 15 residues. This CDR3 is CASSENPGQSGELFF. The CDR3 region has the DNA TGTGCTAGCAGCGAAAATCCGGGACAGTCCGGGGAGCTGTTTTTT.

CDR3 amino acids: CASSNRGSGTGGPGANVLTF. CDR3 sequence (DNA): TGCGCCAGCAGCAACAGAGGATCCGGGACAGGGGGGCCTGGGGCCAACGTCCTGACTTTC. This chain connects TRBV5-1 to TRBJ2-6, with TRBD1 matching over 11 bases. Germline V gene data show CDR1 as SGHRS and CDR2 as YFSETQ. The CDR3 is 20 residues long. J was trimmed by 2 bases and V by 4 bases; bases with no gene match: 14. The complete variable domain, with remaining parts taken from reference TRBV5-1 and TRBJ2-6, reads KAGVTQTPRYLIKTRGQQVTLSCSPISGHRSVSWYQQTPGQGLQFLFEYFSETQRNKGNFPGRFSGRQFSNSRSEMNVSTLELGDSALYLCASSNRGSGTGGPGANVLTFGAGSRLTVL.

The chain links TRBV6-2 or TRBV6-3 to TRBJ1-1, with 8 positions matching TRBD1. The CDR3 contains 12 residues. The V segment lost 6 bases and the J segment 11 bases; nucleotides outside the gene matches: 8. Per germline, CDR1 MNHEY and CDR2 SVGEGT. CDR3 loop: CASSQDRAWAFF. CDR3 coding DNA: TGTGCCAGCAGCCAGGACAGGGCTTGGGCTTTCTTT.

The V and J genes are TRBV3-1 (or the pseudogene TRBV3-2) and TRBJ2-1; D may be TRBD1 (5 bases). The CDR3 extends over 15 amino acids. The V end was cut by 4 bases, the J end by 6 bases, with 16 bases between. Germline lookup yields CDR1 LGHDT and CDR2 YNNKEL (reference sequence). Here the CDR3 DNA reads TGTGCCAGCAGCCCCAGGGTAGCCGGGCCCAATGAGCAGTTCTTC. Translating it yields CASSPRVAGPNEQFF.

For the CDR3, the DNA is TGCGCCAGCAGCTTATCAGCGGGAGGGCCGGGAGAGCAGTACTTC. This encodes CASSLSAGGPGEQYF. This chain uses TRBV5-1 with TRBJ2-7, with 10 bases lining up with TRBD2. The V gene end was trimmed by 2 bases and the J gene end by 7 bases; junction bases not matched to a gene: 9. The CDR3 length is 15 residues. Germline CDR1 and CDR2: SGHRS and YFSETQ.

The count of this clone is one. The rearrangement joins TRBV7-6 to TRBJ2-2; 9 bases are shared with TRBD1. The CDR3 sequence is 19 residues long. Per germline, CDR1 SGHVS and CDR2 FNYEAQ. V was pared by 5 bases and J by 4 bases, with 17 bases of the junction left unmatched. CDR3 in amino acids: CASSNSPLTGGRFTGELFF. In DNA form, the CDR3 reads TGTGCCAGCAGCAATAGCCCGTTGACAGGGGGACGTTTCACCGGGGAGCTGTTTTTT. Looking up the rest from reference TRBV7-6 and TRBJ2-2 gives the full variable domain: GAGVSQSPRYKVTKRGQDVALRCDPISGHVSLYWYRQALGQGPEFLTYFNYEAQQDKSGLPNDRFSAERPEGSISTLTIQRTEQRDSAMYRCASSNSPLTGGRFTGELFFGEGSRLTVL.

The V gene is TRBV3-1 (or the pseudogene TRBV3-2), the J gene TRBJ2-1, with TRBD2 identical over 9 bases. Germline V CDR1 and CDR2: LGHDT, YNNKEL (reference sequence). This CDR3 has 14 residues. V trimming: 8 bases; J trimming: 9 bases; junction bases outside the gene matches: 11. CDR3 DNA: TGTGCCAGCCAGGGGGAAGCGGGAGGCAGTGAGCAGTTCTTC. It specifies CASQGEAGGSEQFF.

The chain uses TRBV25-1 and TRBJ1-2; 9 positions match TRBD1. Trimming at V came to 5 bases and at J to 6 bases, leaving 4 bases not matched to a gene. CDR1 is MGHDK and CDR2 is SYGVNS in the germline V gene. The CDR3 is 13 amino acids. CDR3 DNA sequence: TGTGCCAGCAGTTCACAGGGGGCAGATGGCTACACCTTC. Encoded protein: CASSSQGADGYTF.

The rearrangement uses TRBV18 and TRBJ1-5; D is undetermined. CDR1 is KGHSH, CDR2 LQKENI, per germline. This CDR3 has 15 amino acids. V lost 4 bases and J 0 bases, leaving 10 bases between the germline ends. CDR3 in amino acids: CASSQAGNSNQPQHF. The CDR3, as DNA: TGTGCCAGCTCACAGGCAGGTAATAGCAATCAGCCCCAGCATTTT. The whole variable domain, remainder taken from reference TRBV18 and TRBJ1-5, is NAGVMQNPRHLVRRRGQEARLRCSPMKGHSHVYWYRQLPEEGLKFMVYLQKENIIDESGMPKERFSAEFPKEGPSILRIQQVVRGDSAAYFCASSQAGNSNQPQHFGDGTRLSIL.

This clone has a single count. The gene calls are TRBV4-1 and TRBJ2-1; maybe TRBD2 (6 bases). The CDR3 is 16 residues long. Trimming took 1 base from V and 4 from J, leaving 14 bases between them. The germline gives CDR1 MGHRA, CDR2 YSYEKL. This CDR3 is CASSQGGVAGYNEQFF. The DNA for the CDR3 is TGCGCCAGCAGCCAAGGGGGGGTAGCCGGTTACAATGAGCAGTTCTTC.

The chain uses TRBV12-3 or TRBV12-4 and TRBJ2-4; a possible D gene is TRBD2 (5 bases). V was shortened by 5 bases and J by 10 bases, with 15 bases between the two germline ends. The CDR3 is 13 amino acids. The CDR3 loop is CASSKTGRGIQYF. The CDR3 DNA reads TGTGCCAGCAGTAAAACTGGACGAGGGATTCAGTACTTC.

The V and J genes are TRBV7-8 and TRBJ1-3; possible D gene TRBD1, 5 bases. The length of the CDR3 is 16 residues. CDR1 SGHVS and CDR2 FQNEAQ come from the germline V gene. V lost 5 bases, J lost 2 bases, and 16 bases lay in between. As DNA, the CDR3 is TGTGCCAGCAGCCTAGGGACCGGGAAGGCTGGAAACACCATATATTTT. This codes for CASSLGTGKAGNTIYF. The whole variable domain, filled in from reference TRBV7-8 and TRBJ1-3, reads GAGVSQSPRYKVAKRGQDVALRCDPISGHVSLFWYQQALGQGPEFLTYFQNEAQLDKSGLPSDRFFAERPEGSVSTLKIQRTQQEDSAVYLCASSLGTGKAGNTIYFGEGSWLTVV.

The V gene is TRBV28, the J gene TRBJ1-4; D call uncertain. The CDR3 is made up of 15 amino acids. Trimming took off 0 bases at V and 2 bases at J, with 7 bases between the two ends. Looked up from germline, CDR1 is MDHEN and CDR2 is SYDVKM. The CDR3 is CASSLWQVTNEKLFF. DNA of the CDR3: TGTGCCAGCAGTTTATGGCAGGTCACTAATGAAAAACTGTTTTTT.

The J gene is TRBJ2-3, the V gene TRBV2; 8 bases agree with TRBD1. The ends lost 8 bases at V and 3 bases at J; junction bases unmatched: 7. The germline gives CDR1 SNHLY, CDR2 FYNNEI. The CDR3 sequence is 14 residues long. For the CDR3, the DNA is TGTGCCAGCGGCGCAGGGGGCGCGACAGATACGCAGTATTTT. Its translation: CASGAGGATDTQYF.

This chain connects TRBV24-1 to TRBJ2-1; tentatively, D is TRBD1 (6 bases). Germline values: CDR1 KGHDR, CDR2 SFDVKD. CDR3 length: 16 amino acids. Deletions cut 4 bases from V and 4 bases from J, with 16 bases between. The CDR3 loop reads CATSELSGERYNEQFF. CDR3 DNA: TGTGCCACCAGTGAACTCTCAGGGGAAAGATACAATGAGCAGTTCTTC.

V gene TRBV27 combines with J gene TRBJ2-7, with TRBD1 matching over 9 bases. J was trimmed by 2 bases and V by 6 bases; bases with no gene match: 5. This CDR3 is 14 amino acids long. Germline V lookup: CDR1 MNHEY, CDR2 SMNVEV (reference sequence). The CDR3 protein is CASSRQGGAYEQYF. The CDR3 DNA follows: TGTGCCAGCAGCAGACAGGGGGGAGCCTACGAGCAGTACTTC.

The J gene is TRBJ2-1, the V gene TRBV3-1 (or the pseudogene TRBV3-2); 8 nucleotides agree with TRBD2. The germline V gene encodes CDR1 LGHDT and CDR2 YNNKEL (reference sequence). This CDR3 has 15 residues. The junction had 8 bases not matched to a gene; V was cut back by 1 base and J by 9 bases. Written as DNA, the CDR3 is TGTGCCAGCAGCCAAGGGATGGGCGGGAGGCCTGAGCAGTTCTTC. The encoded protein is CASSQGMGGRPEQFF.

This rearrangement joins TRBV6-5 to TRBJ1-2; 12 positions match TRBD1. This CDR3 is 15 amino acids long. J lost 6 bases, V lost 2 bases, and 4 bases had no gene match. From germline, CDR1 is MNHEY and CDR2 SVGAGI. Here the CDR3 DNA reads TGTGCCAGCAGTTACGAGGGACAGGGGGCGCATGGCTACACCTTC. Translated: CASSYEGQGAHGYTF.